Listed below are T cell receptor beta chains from one sample, sequenced in a study of early T cells in non-severe SARS-CoV-2 infection. A single record per CDR3 protein comes from TCRdb applying MiXCR to the 5' RACE reads. Of 75,000 to 100,000 distinct CDR3 sequences in the sample, about 15% were seen once. The sample taken for sequencing was whole blood. The receptors derive from an adult who was a healthcare worker with PCR-confirmed SARS-CoV-2 infection or an uninfected control (not recorded which). CDR3s include the opening cysteine and the closing phenylalanine or tryptophan. The D gene is left open where the match is weak. Clone size, where shown, is once, few, many, or a class for clones that have expanded.

D gene	V gene	J gene	clone size	CDR3 protein	CDR3 DNA
.	TRBV30	TRBJ2-5	.	CALTTTYQETQYF	TGTGCCTTGACTACCACCTACCAAGAGACCCAGTACTTC
.	TRBV15	TRBJ1-5	many	CATSRDSPPQHF	TGTGCCACCAGCAGGGACTCGCCGCCCCAGCATTTT
TRBD2	TRBV5-6	TRBJ2-1	.	CASRQREMNEQFF	TGTGCCAGCAGACAGCGGGAGATGAATGAGCAGTTCTTC
.	TRBV4-1	TRBJ2-5	.	CASSHTLALQETQYF	TGCGCCAGCAGCCACACCCTAGCGCTACAAGAGACCCAGTACTTC
.	TRBV27	TRBJ1-1	.	CASSLYSWQVNTEAFF	TGTGCCAGCAGTTTATATTCTTGGCAGGTGAACACTGAAGCTTTCTTT
.	TRBV28	TRBJ2-7	few	CASSLGAENEQYF	TGTGCCAGCAGTTTAGGGGCGGAGAACGAGCAGTACTTC
.	TRBV7-6	TRBJ1-2	many	CASSLGGPLSAPNYGYTF	TGTGCCAGCAGCTTAGGGGGCCCGCTCAGCGCCCCTAACTATGGCTACACCTTC
.	TRBV20-1	TRBJ1-1	few	CSAPASGANTEAFF	TGCAGTGCTCCCGCCTCGGGGGCGAACACTGAAGCTTTCTTT
.	TRBV7-9	TRBJ2-1	few	CASNRNRAPPYNEQFF	TGTGCCAGCAATCGTAACCGGGCCCCGCCTTACAATGAGCAGTTCTTC
.	TRBV7-9	TRBJ2-6	many	CASSLSLQASNPGANVLTF	TGTGCCAGCAGCTTAAGTTTACAGGCGTCGAACCCTGGGGCCAACGTCCTGACTTTC
TRBD2	TRBV10-1	TRBJ2-1	.	CASSEVAGRSTNEQFF	TGCGCCAGCAGTGAGGTAGCGGGCAGGTCGACGAATGAGCAGTTCTTC
TRBD1	TRBV7-2	TRBJ1-6	.	CASSLGRDSSSYNSPLHF	TGTGCCAGCAGCTTAGGTCGGGACAGCAGCTCCTATAATTCACCCCTCCACTTT
TRBD2	TRBV12-3/TRBV12-4	TRBJ2-5	.	CASSLEGTTQETQYF	TGTGCCAGCAGTTTAGAAGGGACTACCCAAGAGACCCAGTACTTC
.	TRBV20-1	TRBJ2-3	few	CSARDPPDTQYF	TGCAGTGCTAGAGATCCCCCAGATACGCAGTATTTT
.	TRBV12-3/TRBV12-4	TRBJ2-3	.	CASRWGSTDTQYF	TGTGCCAGCAGATGGGGCAGCACAGATACGCAGTATTTT
.	TRBV5-5	TRBJ2-3	few	CASSQDLGDTQYF	TGTGCCAGCAGCCAAGACCTAGGAGATACGCAGTATTTT
TRBD2	TRBV20-1	TRBJ2-5	.	CSAGRGETQYF	TGCAGTGCCGGGAGGGGAGAGACCCAGTACTTC
.	TRBV7-2	TRBJ2-7	.	CASSLRVAGFHEQYF	TGTGCCAGCAGCTTAAGGGTTGCTGGTTTCCACGAGCAGTACTTC
.	TRBV12-3/TRBV12-4	TRBJ2-1	.	CASSWDSYNEQFF	TGTGCCAGCAGTTGGGACTCCTACAATGAGCAGTTCTTC
TRBD2	TRBV13	TRBJ2-7	.	CASSLRSGGRALDEQYF	TGTGCCAGCAGCTTAAGATCAGGCGGGAGGGCCCTCGACGAGCAGTACTTC
TRBD2	TRBV6-1	TRBJ2-3	few	CASSERLAASTDTQYF	TGTGCCAGCAGTGAAAGGCTAGCGGCTAGCACAGATACGCAGTATTTT
TRBD2	TRBV7-8	TRBJ2-1	.	CASSLGSGRVSYNEQFF	TGTGCCAGCAGCTTAGGAAGCGGGAGGGTGTCCTACAATGAGCAGTTCTTC
.	TRBV10-3	TRBJ2-2	.	CAISQNTGELFF	TGTGCCATCAGTCAAAACACCGGGGAGCTGTTTTTT
.	TRBV12-3/TRBV12-4	TRBJ2-1	.	CASSFPGYGEQFF	TGTGCCAGCAGTTTTCCGGGATACGGTGAGCAGTTCTTC
.	TRBV18	TRBJ2-5	many	CASSPGGQETQYF	TGTGCCAGCTCACCTGGCGGGCAAGAGACCCAGTACTTC
.	TRBV5-1	TRBJ2-3	.	CASSPGAVTDTQYF	TGCGCCAGCAGCCCGGGCGCGGTCACAGATACGCAGTATTTT
.	TRBV7-9	TRBJ2-3	.	CASSSSPGGTDTQYF	TGTGCCAGCAGCTCCTCTCCGGGGGGCACAGATACGCAGTATTTT
.	TRBV28	TRBJ2-1	few	CASRLAQLNEQFF	TGTGCCAGCAGACTAGCTCAACTCAATGAGCAGTTCTTC
TRBD1	TRBV11-2	TRBJ2-1	few	CASSFPRDSEQFF	TGTGCCAGCAGCTTCCCCCGGGACAGCGAGCAGTTCTTC
TRBD1	TRBV20-1	TRBJ2-4	.	CSARGGGGGKNIQYF	TGCAGTGCTAGAGGAGGGGGCGGCGGCAAAAACATTCAGTACTTC
.	TRBV5-1	TRBJ2-1	.	CASSFGGLYNEQFF	TGCGCCAGCAGCTTTGGTGGGTTATACAATGAGCAGTTCTTC
.	TRBV14	TRBJ1-1	few	CASSQDLGTEAFF	TGTGCCAGCAGCCAAGACTTGGGAACTGAAGCTTTCTTT
.	TRBV13	TRBJ2-3	.	CASSTGPLEDTQYF	TGTGCCAGCAGCACCGGCCCCCTCGAAGATACGCAGTATTTT
.	TRBV7-6	TRBJ2-5	few	CASSTIGGGGISGTETQYF	TGTGCCAGCAGCACCATCGGGGGAGGCGGGATCTCAGGGACCGAGACCCAGTACTTC
TRBD2	TRBV28	TRBJ2-1	many	CASSLLGLAGNYNEQFF	TGTGCCAGCAGTCTACTTGGCCTAGCGGGGAACTACAATGAGCAGTTCTTC
.	TRBV20-1	TRBJ2-3	many	CSARVARDTQYF	TGCAGTGCTAGAGTAGCCCGAGATACGCAGTATTTT
.	TRBV7-2	TRBJ2-2	.	CASSLVAFGTGELFF	TGTGCCAGCAGCTTAGTGGCTTTCGGAACCGGGGAGCTGTTTTTT
TRBD2	TRBV5-1	TRBJ2-1	.	CASRQREWGNEQFF	TGCGCCAGCAGGCAGCGGGAGTGGGGTAATGAGCAGTTCTTC
TRBD1	TRBV6-5	TRBJ2-7	few	CASSLTGTGFSYEQYF	TGTGCCAGCAGTTTAACCGGGACAGGTTTTTCCTACGAGCAGTACTTC
TRBD2	TRBV12-3/TRBV12-4	TRBJ2-3	.	CASSPLAARQYF	TGTGCCAGCAGCCCTCTAGCGGCCCGTCAGTATTTT
.	TRBV7-6	TRBJ2-7	few	CASSRSGGSSYEQYF	TGTGCCAGCAGCCGTTCTGGCGGTAGCTCCTACGAGCAGTACTTC
.	TRBV7-9	TRBJ1-2	.	CASSLVTVYGYTF	TGTGCCAGCAGCTTAGTGACAGTCTATGGCTACACCTTC
.	TRBV12-3/TRBV12-4	TRBJ1-2	.	CASRRQHYGYTF	TGTGCCAGCAGGCGACAGCACTATGGCTACACCTTC
.	TRBV5-5	TRBJ2-2	many	CASSFSAFANTGELFF	TGTGCCAGCAGCTTTTCAGCGTTCGCGAACACCGGGGAGCTGTTTTTT
TRBD2	TRBV20-1	TRBJ2-3	few	CSATSTSGITDTQYF	TGCAGTGCCACGTCCACTAGCGGGATCACAGATACGCAGTATTTT
.	TRBV10-2	TRBJ1-1	.	CASSLGGTTEAFF	TGCGCCAGCAGCTTAGGGGGGACCACTGAAGCTTTCTTT
.	TRBV3-1	TRBJ1-2	.	CASSQDFFGRENGYTF	TGTGCCAGCAGCCAAGATTTTTTCGGCAGGGAGAATGGCTACACCTTC